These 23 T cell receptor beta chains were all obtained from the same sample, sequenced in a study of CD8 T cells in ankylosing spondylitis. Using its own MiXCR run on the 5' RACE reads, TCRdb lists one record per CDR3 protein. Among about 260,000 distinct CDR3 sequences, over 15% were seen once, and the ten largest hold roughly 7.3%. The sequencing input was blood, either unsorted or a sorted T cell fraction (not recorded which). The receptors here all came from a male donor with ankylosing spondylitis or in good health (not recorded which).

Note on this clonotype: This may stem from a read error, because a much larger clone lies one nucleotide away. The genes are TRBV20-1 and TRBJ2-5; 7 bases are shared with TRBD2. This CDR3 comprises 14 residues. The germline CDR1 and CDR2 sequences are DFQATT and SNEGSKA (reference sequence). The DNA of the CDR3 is TGCAGTGCTAGCCCCCTAGCGGTGCAAGAGGCCCAGTACTTC. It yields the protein CSASPLAVQEAQYF.

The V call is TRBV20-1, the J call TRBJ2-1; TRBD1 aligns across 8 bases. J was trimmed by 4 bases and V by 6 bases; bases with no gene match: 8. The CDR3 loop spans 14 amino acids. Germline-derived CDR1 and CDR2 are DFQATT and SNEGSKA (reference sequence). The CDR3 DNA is TGCAGTGCGCCCGGGACAGGAGTATACAATGAGCAGTTCTTC. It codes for CSAPGTGVYNEQFF.

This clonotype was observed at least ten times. In DNA, the CDR3 is TGTGCCAGCTCACCGGGAGGGGGAATAGTCAATCAGCCCCAGCATTTT. Residues: CASSPGGGIVNQPQHF. The rearrangement uses TRBV18 and TRBJ1-5; tentatively, D is TRBD1 (6 bases). Looked up from germline, CDR1 is KGHSH and CDR2 is LQKENI. The V end was cut by 3 bases, the J end by 3 bases, with 15 bases between. This CDR3 region has 16 residues.

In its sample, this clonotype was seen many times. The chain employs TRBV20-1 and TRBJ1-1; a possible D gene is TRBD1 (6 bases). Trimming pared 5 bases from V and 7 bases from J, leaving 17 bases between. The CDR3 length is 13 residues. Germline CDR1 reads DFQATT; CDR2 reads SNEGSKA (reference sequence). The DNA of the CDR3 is TGCAGTGCTCGAACGGGCAGGGGTGGTGAAGCTTTCTTT. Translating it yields CSARTGRGGEAFF.

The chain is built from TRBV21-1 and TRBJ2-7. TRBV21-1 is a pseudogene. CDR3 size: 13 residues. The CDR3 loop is CASRKKGSYEQYV. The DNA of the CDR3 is TGTGCCAGCAGAAAGAAAGGCTCCTACGAGCAGTACGTC.

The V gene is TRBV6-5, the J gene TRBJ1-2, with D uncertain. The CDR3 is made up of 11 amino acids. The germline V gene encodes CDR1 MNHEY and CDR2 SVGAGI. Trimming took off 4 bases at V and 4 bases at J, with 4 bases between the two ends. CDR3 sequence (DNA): TGTGCCAGCAGTTCCTTCTATGGCTACACCTTC. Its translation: CASSSFYGYTF.

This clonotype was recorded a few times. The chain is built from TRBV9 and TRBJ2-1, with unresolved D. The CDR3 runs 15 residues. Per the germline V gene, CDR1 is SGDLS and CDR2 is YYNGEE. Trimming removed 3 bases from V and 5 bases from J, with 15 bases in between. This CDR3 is CASSGEMEPDNEQFF. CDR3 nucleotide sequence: TGTGCCAGCAGCGGTGAGATGGAACCCGACAATGAGCAGTTCTTC.

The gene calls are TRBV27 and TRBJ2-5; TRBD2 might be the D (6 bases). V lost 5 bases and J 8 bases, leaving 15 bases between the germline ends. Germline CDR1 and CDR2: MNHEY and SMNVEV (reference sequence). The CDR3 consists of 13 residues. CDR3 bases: TGTGCCAGCAGTGACGCTAGCGATGAAACCCAGTACTTC. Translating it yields CASSDASDETQYF.

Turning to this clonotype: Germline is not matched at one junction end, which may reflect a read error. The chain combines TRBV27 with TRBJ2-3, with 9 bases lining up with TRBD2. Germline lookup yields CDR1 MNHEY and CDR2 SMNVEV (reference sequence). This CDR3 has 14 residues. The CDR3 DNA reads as TGTGCCTGCAGTTTAGTAGCGGGGGTAGATACGCAGTATTTT. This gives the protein CACSLVAGVDTQYF.

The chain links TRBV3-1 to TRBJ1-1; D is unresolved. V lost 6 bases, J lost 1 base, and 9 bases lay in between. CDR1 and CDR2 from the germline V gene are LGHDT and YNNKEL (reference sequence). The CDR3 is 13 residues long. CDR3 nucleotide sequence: TGTGCCAGCAGTCTGAACCAGAACACTGAAGCTTTCTTT. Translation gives CASSLNQNTEAFF.

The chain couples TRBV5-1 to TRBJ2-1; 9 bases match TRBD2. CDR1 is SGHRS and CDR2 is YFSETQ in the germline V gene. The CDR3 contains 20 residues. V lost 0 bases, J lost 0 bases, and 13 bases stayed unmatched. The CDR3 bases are TGCGCCAGCAGCTTGGTTTCTTTGGGTAGCGGGGGAAGCTCCTACAATGAGCAGTTCTTC. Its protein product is CASSLVSLGSGGSSYNEQFF.

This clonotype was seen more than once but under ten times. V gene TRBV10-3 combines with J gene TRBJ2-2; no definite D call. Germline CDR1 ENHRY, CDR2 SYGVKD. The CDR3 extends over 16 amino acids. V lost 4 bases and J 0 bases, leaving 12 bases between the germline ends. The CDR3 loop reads CAISVSTTANTGELFF. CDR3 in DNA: TGTGCCATCAGTGTGTCTACTACCGCGAACACCGGGGAGCTGTTTTTT.

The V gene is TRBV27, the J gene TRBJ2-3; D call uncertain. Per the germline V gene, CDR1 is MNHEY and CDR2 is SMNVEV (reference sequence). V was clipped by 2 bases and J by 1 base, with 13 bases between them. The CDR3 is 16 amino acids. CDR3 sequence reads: CASSLGWRRRTDTQYF. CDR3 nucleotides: TGTGCCAGCAGTTTAGGATGGCGGAGACGCACAGATACGCAGTATTTT.

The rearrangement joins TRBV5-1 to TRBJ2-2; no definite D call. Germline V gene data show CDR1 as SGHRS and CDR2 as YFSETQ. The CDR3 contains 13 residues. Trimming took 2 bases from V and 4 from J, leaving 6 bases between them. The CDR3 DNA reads TGCGCCAGCAGCTTCGGGTTCACCGGGGAGCTGTTTTTT. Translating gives CASSFGFTGELFF.

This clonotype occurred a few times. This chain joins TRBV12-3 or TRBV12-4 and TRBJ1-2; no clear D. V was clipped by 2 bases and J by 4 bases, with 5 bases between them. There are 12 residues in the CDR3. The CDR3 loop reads CASSLNIYGYTF. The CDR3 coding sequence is TGTGCCAGCAGTTTAAACATCTATGGCTACACCTTC.

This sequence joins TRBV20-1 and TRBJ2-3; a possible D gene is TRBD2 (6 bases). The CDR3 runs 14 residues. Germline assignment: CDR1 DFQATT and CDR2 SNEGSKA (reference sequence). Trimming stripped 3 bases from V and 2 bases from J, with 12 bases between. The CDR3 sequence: CSARIPSATDTQYF. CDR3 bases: TGCAGTGCTAGGATCCCTAGCGCCACAGATACGCAGTATTTT.

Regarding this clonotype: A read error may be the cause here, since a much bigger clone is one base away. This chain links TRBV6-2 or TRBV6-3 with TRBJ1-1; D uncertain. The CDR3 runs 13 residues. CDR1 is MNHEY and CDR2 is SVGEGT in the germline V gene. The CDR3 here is CVSSTVMNTEAFF. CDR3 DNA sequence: TGTGTCAGCAGTACAGTTATGAACACTGAAGCTTTCTTT.

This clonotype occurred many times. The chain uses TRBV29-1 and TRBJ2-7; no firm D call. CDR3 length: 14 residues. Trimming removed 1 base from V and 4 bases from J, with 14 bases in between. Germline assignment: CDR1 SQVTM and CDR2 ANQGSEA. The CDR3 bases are TGCAGCGTTGAAGCTGGCGTTATGGGATACGAGCAGTACGTC. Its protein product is CSVEAGVMGYEQYV.

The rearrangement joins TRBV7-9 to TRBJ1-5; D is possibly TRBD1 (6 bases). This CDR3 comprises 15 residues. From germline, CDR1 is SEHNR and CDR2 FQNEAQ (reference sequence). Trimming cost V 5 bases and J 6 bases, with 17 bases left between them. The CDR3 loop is CASSGGLGGSQPQHF. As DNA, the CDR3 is TGTGCCAGCAGCGGAGGGTTGGGGGGCTCTCAGCCCCAGCATTTT.

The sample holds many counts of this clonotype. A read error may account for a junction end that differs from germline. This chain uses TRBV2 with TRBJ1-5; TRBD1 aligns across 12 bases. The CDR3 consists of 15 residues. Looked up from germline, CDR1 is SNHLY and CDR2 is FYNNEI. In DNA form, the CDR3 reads TGTGCCAGCAGGGAAGGGACAGGGGGCCGTCAGCCCCAGCATTTT. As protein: CASREGTGGRQPQHF. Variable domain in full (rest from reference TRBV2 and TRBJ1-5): EPEVTQTPSHQVTQMGQEVILRCVPISNHLYFYWYRQILGQKVEFLVSFYNNEISEKSEIFDDQFSVERPDGSNFTLKIRSTKLEDSAMYFCASREGTGGRQPQHFGDGTRLSIL.

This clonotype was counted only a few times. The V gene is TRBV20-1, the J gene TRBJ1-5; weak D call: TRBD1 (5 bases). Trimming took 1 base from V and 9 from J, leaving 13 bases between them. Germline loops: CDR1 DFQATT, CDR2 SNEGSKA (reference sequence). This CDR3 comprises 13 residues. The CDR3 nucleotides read TGCAGTGCTAGAGGGGACCGGCTAAGGCCCCAGCATTTT. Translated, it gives CSARGDRLRPQHF.

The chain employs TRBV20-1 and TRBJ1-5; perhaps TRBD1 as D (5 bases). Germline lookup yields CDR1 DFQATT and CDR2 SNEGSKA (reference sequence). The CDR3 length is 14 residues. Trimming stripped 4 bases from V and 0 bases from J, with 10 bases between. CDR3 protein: CSAIEGYSNQPQHF. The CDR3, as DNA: TGCAGTGCTATTGAGGGGTATAGCAATCAGCCCCAGCATTTT.

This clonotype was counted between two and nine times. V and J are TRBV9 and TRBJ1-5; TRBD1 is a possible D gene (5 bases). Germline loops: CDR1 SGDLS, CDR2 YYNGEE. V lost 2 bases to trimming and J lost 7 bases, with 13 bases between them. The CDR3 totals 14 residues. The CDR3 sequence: CASSVTQGNQPQHF. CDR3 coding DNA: TGTGCCAGCAGCGTCACGCAGGGAAACCAGCCCCAGCATTTT.